The clone carrying this T cell receptor (beta chain) has only a few counts. What it recognizes is unknown. The length of the CDR3 is 19 residues. Trimming cost V 5 bases and J 1 base; bases outside gene matches: 17. The germline gives CDR1 LNHDA, CDR2 SQIVND (reference sequence). The source of the sample is a study of CD8 T cell repertoires and HIV-1 epitope variants. Study background: Epitopes were three Gag families plus Nef HW9 and YT9. A roughly ten-day culture received IL-2, IL-7 and IL-15 on days 3 and 7. The study, taken as a whole, reports: No clonotypes responded to the TAALDMSHF plasma variant; four to six recognized KF9, one HW9. Most of the nine antigen-specific clonotypes appeared cross-reactive to autologous or escape variants.

Produced via immunoSEQ multiplex PCR; TCRdb's table is partial and in-frame only. The sample lists about 5,600 clones; around 63% were seen once. Sequencing used cultured CD8+ T cells derived from PBMCs. The receptor was isolated from a male donor with HIV. The genes are TRBV19 and TRBJ2-7, with 10 positions matching TRBD2. CDR3 sequence: CASSPPSGGHLFNSYEQYF. CDR3 sequence (DNA): TGTGCCAGTAGTCCTCCTAGCGGGGGCCATCTCTTTAATTCCTACGAGCAGTACTTC.